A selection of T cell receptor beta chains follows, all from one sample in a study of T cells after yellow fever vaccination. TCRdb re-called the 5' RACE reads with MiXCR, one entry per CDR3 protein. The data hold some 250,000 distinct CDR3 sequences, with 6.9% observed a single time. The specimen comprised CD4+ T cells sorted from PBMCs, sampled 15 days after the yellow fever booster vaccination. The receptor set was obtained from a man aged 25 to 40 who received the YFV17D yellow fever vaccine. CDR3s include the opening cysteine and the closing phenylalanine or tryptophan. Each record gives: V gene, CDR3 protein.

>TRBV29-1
CSVGLADRRYNEQFF
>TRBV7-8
CASRPPVGGTSGRSSYNEQFF
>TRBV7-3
CASSNGREETQYF
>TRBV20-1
CGSGGGLYNEQFF
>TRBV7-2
CASSLAGTTAYNEQFF
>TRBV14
CASGTSGFTGELFF
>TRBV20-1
CSAGEVNQPQHF
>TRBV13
CASSLEVGTSKNIQYF
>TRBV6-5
CASIQSRRVNSPLHF
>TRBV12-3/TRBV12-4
CASSLIAVSYNEQFF
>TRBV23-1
CASSQSWGTGGKKLFF
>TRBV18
CASSPPGLAGGNYEQYF
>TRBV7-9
CASSSLAGRGSYNEQFF
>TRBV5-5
CASSLVGGELYEQYF
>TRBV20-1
CSAREEIKAGAGELFF
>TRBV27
CASSLTSWEADTQYF
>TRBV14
CASSQLTALPLEQYF
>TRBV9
CASSPRVGQGTGEQFF
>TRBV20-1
CSAGLQVGGRGEQYF
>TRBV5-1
CASSRPGTSSVNEQFF